A selection of T cell receptor beta chains follows, all from one sample in a study of cytomegalovirus exposure and HLA in healthy donors. Produced via immunoSEQ multiplex PCR; TCRdb's table is partial and in-frame only. The repertoire consists of approximately 190,000 clones, with approximately 80% occurring once and the leading ten covering approximately 2.9%. The sample taken for sequencing was PBMCs. Source of these receptors: a woman between 50 and 59 years old in good health and CMV-seropositive. Both conserved end residues are part of each CDR3. A D gene is named only where the DNA matches it firmly. Clone size appears in some rows only: once, few, many, or a class for an expanded clone.

V: TRBV5-1
size: .
D: .
J: TRBJ2-1
DNA: TGCGCCAGCAGCTTGGCTGGACAGCAATACAATGAGCAGTTCTTC
CDR3: CASSLAGQQYNEQFF

V: TRBV6-5
size: .
D: TRBD2
J: TRBJ2-1
DNA: TGTGCCAGCAGCCCTCCTAGCGGGGGGGCCGATGAGCAGTTCTTC
CDR3: CASSPPSGGADEQFF

V: TRBV7-2
size: .
D: TRBD2
J: TRBJ2-2
DNA: TGTGCCAGCAGCCGACTAGCATACACCGGGGAGCTGTTTTTT
CDR3: CASSRLAYTGELFF

V: TRBV6-5
size: .
D: .
J: TRBJ1-2
DNA: TGTGCCAGCAGTCCACAGCCGGGGGACTATGGCTACACCTTC
CDR3: CASSPQPGDYGYTF

V: TRBV29-1
size: .
D: .
J: TRBJ2-1
DNA: TGCAGCGGCGGCTACAATGAGCAGTTCTTC
CDR3: CSGGYNEQFF

V: TRBV7-9
size: .
D: .
J: TRBJ1-4
DNA: TGTGCCAGCAGCTTGAAGAGGGCCAACGAAAAACTGTTTTTT
CDR3: CASSLKRANEKLFF

V: TRBV9
size: .
D: .
J: TRBJ2-5
DNA: TGTGCCAGCAGCGTTCTCCCCGGGGAGACCCAGTACTTC
CDR3: CASSVLPGETQYF

V: TRBV2
size: .
D: TRBD1
J: TRBJ2-2
DNA: TGTGCCAGCGAGGACAGGGGGCTTAAGACCGGGGAGCTGTTTTTT
CDR3: CASEDRGLKTGELFF

V: TRBV5-1
size: .
D: TRBD2
J: TRBJ2-1
DNA: TGCGCCAGCAGCCCAACTAGCGGGGGACGTAATGAGCAGTTCTTC
CDR3: CASSPTSGGRNEQFF

V: TRBV28
size: .
D: .
J: TRBJ2-6
DNA: TGTGCCAGCAGTCCCGGGGGACTTGGGGCCAACGTCCTGACTTTC
CDR3: CASSPGGLGANVLTF

V: TRBV7-2
size: few
D: TRBD1
J: TRBJ1-2
DNA: TGTGCCAGCAGCCAGGGACAGCAGTATGGCTACACCTTC
CDR3: CASSQGQQYGYTF

V: TRBV6-1
size: .
D: .
J: TRBJ1-2
DNA: TGTGCCAGCAGTGAAGCCAGGACATATACCTATGGCTACACCTTC
CDR3: CASSEARTYTYGYTF